Presented here are 10 T cell receptor beta chains from one specimen sequenced in a study of T-cell memory formation after mild COVID-19. TCRdb re-called the 5' RACE reads with MiXCR, one entry per CDR3 protein. The sample consists of about 57,000 distinct CDR3 sequences, 12% of them appearing once. The sequencing sample was made of PBMCs or a T cell subset sorted from them (not recorded which). The receptors were sampled from a man aged 18 to 29 who had mild COVID-19 (a few samples of this study predate the infection). Cell type and time point are not known.

Only a few counts were recorded for this clonotype. V gene TRBV5-4 combines with J gene TRBJ2-4; D could derive from TRBD1 or TRBD2 (5 bases each). The CDR3 loop spans 13 amino acids. Germline CDR1 and CDR2: SGHNT and YYREEE (reference sequence). The V and J ends lost 4 bases and 5 bases respectively, with 10 bases between them. CDR3 in DNA: TGTGCCAGCAGCCTCGGGACGGAAAACATTCAGTACTTC. Translated, it gives CASSLGTENIQYF.

This clonotype was detected a few times. CDR3 sequence reads: CASSQDYRTDTQYF. Written as DNA, the CDR3 is TGTGCCAGCAGTCAGGACTACCGCACAGATACGCAGTATTTT. V usage is TRBV6-5 and J usage is TRBJ2-3, with D possibly being TRBD2 (6 bases). Germline CDR1 reads MNHEY; CDR2 reads SVGAGI. V lost 5 bases and J 1 base, leaving 10 bases between the germline ends. The CDR3 spans 14 residues.

This rearrangement joins TRBV7-2 to TRBJ2-7, with 7 positions matching TRBD1. CDR3 size: 15 residues. Germline assignment: CDR1 SGHTA and CDR2 FQGNSA. V was pared by 3 bases and J by 0 bases, with 5 bases of the junction left unmatched. The CDR3 loop reads CASSLTGQSSYEQYF. The CDR3 nucleotides read TGTGCCAGCAGCTTGACGGGACAGAGCTCCTACGAGCAGTACTTC.

This clonotype has just a few counts. The chain employs TRBV2 and TRBJ2-7; either TRBD1 or TRBD2 may fit D (5 bases each). CDR3 length: 13 residues. V was cut by 9 bases and J by 3 bases, with 15 bases left in between. Germline loops: CDR1 SNHLY, CDR2 FYNNEI. In DNA form, the CDR3 reads TGTGCCAGTTTCCGGGACGTGTTCTACGAGCAGTACTTC. It is translated as CASFRDVFYEQYF.

The chain combines TRBV7-6 with TRBJ2-3; TRBD1 aligns across 8 bases. Germline CDR1 is SGHVS and CDR2 is FNYEAQ. V gave up 5 bases and J gave up 4 bases; unmatched junction bases: 8. This CDR3 has 15 residues. In nucleotides, the CDR3 is TGTGCCAGCAGCCCGGACAGGGTGGCGGCAGATACGCAGTATTTT. It specifies CASSPDRVAADTQYF.

This clonotype was detected a few times. The V and J genes are TRBV2 and TRBJ2-1; 10 nucleotides align to TRBD1. J lost 10 bases, V lost 3 bases, and 9 bases had no gene match. CDR3 length: 15 residues. Germline V gene lookup returns CDR1 SNHLY and CDR2 FYNNEI. CDR3 nucleotide sequence: TGTGCCAGCAGTGAGAGGACAGGGGGGCGCAGAGAGCAGTTCTTC. This sequence encodes CASSERTGGRREQFF.

The J gene is TRBJ2-3, the V gene TRBV7-8; TRBD1 is a possible D gene (5 bases). Trimming cost V 5 bases and J 2 bases, with 17 bases left between them. There are 16 residues in the CDR3. CDR1 and CDR2 from the germline V gene are SGHVS and FQNEAQ. The CDR3 sequence: CASSAKGQTATDTQYF. DNA for the CDR3: TGTGCCAGCAGCGCAAAGGGCCAGACAGCCACAGATACGCAGTATTTT.

The CDR3: CASSRYPTGTGVGQGQFF. In DNA form, the CDR3 reads TGTGCCAGCAGCCGATACCCTACGGGGACAGGGGTCGGTCAGGGACAGTTCTTC. The chain recombines TRBV14 with TRBJ2-1, with 10 bases identical to TRBD1. CDR3 length: 18 residues. Germline CDR1 and CDR2: SGHDN and FVKESK. The ends lost 4 bases at V and 13 bases at J; junction bases unmatched: 22.

The chain combines TRBV12-3 or TRBV12-4 with TRBJ1-1; no clear D. V was clipped by 3 bases and J by 5 bases, with 16 bases between them. This CDR3 region has 15 residues. CDR3 sequence reads: CASSFQVQAGTEAFF. The CDR3 DNA is TGTGCCAGCAGTTTCCAGGTCCAGGCGGGTACTGAAGCTTTCTTT.

This clonotype was detected many times. This chain links TRBV7-3 with TRBJ2-3, with TRBD1 matching 7 bases. Germline V gives CDR1 SGHTA, CDR2 FQGTGA. The CDR3 length is 16 residues. V lost 4 bases and J lost 2; bases outside the gene matches: 9. This chain's CDR3 is CASSSNTGVLTDTQYF. In DNA form, the CDR3 reads TGTGCCAGCAGCTCGAATACAGGGGTACTCACAGATACGCAGTATTTT.